Listed here is a single TCR beta chain. This sample was included in a study of T cells in tumors after PD-1 blockade. Libraries were prepared by immunoSEQ multiplex PCR; TCRdb keeps only in-frame clonotypes and omits some of them. The sample gives fewer than 2,500 clones, 69% of which show up once; 14% to 15% is in the top ten. Tumor biopsies came from the same primary tumor site before and after PD-1 blockade. This specimen consisted of tumor tissue, obtained before anti-PD-1 treatment. The clonotype comes from a human donor with basal cell carcinoma.

CDR3 nucleotide sequence: TGTGCCAGCAGTTTAGGAAATTCACCCCTCCACTTT. Protein: CASSLGNSPLHF. This rearrangement joins TRBV12-3 or TRBV12-4 to TRBJ1-6; D ambiguous. This CDR3 contains 12 residues. Trimming took 1 base from V and 7 from J, leaving 2 bases between them.